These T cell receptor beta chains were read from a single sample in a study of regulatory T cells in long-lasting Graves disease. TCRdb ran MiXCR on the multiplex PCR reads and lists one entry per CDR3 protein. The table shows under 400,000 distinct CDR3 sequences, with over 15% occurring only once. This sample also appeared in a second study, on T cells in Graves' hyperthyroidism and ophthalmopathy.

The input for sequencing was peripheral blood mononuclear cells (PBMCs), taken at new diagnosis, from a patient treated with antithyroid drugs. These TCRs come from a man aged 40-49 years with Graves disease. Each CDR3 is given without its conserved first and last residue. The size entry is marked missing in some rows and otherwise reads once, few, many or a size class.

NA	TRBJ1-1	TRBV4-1	ASSQDGITTEAF
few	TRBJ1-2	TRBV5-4	ASSLARWTGGSNVYGYT
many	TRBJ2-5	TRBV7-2	ASSLVRGGGKTQY
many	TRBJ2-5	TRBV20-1	SASPVAGGRETQY
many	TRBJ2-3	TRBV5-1	ASRTGTGEDTQY
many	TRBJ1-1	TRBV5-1	ASSFQGGDTEAF
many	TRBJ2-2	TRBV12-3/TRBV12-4	ASSYLPAGELF
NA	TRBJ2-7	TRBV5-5	ASSRDRGCSYEQY
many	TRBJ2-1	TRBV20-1	TPGLAGYNEQF
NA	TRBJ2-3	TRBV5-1	ASSTGTVPDTQY
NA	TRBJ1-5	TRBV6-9	ASSYSPREPQH
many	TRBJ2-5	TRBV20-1	SARTYRVETQY
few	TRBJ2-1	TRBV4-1	ASSHLTSGGELS
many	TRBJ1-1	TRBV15	ATSRGTVDTEAF
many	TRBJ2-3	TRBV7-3	ASSPARLPDTQY
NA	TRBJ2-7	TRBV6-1	ASSPHNPDYEQY
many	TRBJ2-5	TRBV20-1	SARDRAGTQY
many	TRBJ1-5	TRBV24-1	ATSDPGQPQH
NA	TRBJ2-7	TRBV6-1	ASSRPGLASYEQY
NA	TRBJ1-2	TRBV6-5	ASSYGRGAGYT
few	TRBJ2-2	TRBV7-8	ASSSGGAGELF
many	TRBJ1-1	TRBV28	ASTPGGGFGTEAF
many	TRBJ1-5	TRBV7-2	ASSLSKSNQPQH
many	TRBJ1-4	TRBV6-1	ASSPSGTVNEKLF
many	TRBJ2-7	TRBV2	ASSPTQTVSYEQY
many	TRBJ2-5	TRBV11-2	ASSRLGAGSQETQY
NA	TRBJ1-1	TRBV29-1	SVEDQGAGRYTEAF
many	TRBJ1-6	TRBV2	ASSEDRGYSPLH
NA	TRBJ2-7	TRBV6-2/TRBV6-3	ASTPDRGQGAYEQY
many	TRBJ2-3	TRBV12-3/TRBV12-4	ASSPTLSGVADTQY
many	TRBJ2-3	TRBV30	AWTRQGAISDTQY
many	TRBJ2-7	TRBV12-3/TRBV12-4	ASSLRGSGGYYEQY
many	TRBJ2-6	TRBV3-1	ASSHRAGANVLT
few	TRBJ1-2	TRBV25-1	ASSELGGFYGYT
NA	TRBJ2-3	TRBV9	ASSSLAGGPVRTDTQY
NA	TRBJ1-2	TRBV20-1	SAGSGQTNYGYT
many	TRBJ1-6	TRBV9	ASSVDQNSPLH
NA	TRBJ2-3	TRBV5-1	ASSLLANTDTQY
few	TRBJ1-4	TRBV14	ASSQDQGANEKLF
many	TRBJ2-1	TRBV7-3	ASSLYRGGYNEQF
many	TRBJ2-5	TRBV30	AWSVGGEETQY
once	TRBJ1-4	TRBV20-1	SARGSSSRPGEKLF
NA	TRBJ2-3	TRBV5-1	ASSILQLAGRTDTQY
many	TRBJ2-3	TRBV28	ASRAYRAADTQY
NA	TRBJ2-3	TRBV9	ASSVTAGHTQY
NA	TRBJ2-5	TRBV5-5	ASSHPQGLETQY
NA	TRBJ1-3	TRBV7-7	ASSRDPFRWDTIY